Listed below are T cell receptor beta chains from one sample, sequenced in a study of blood T cell repertoires in COVID-19. Assay used: immunoSEQ multiplex PCR; TCRdb lists only in-frame clones, some missing. The table records 150,000 to 200,000 clones, 83% of them present only once. The sample comprised peripheral blood. All receptors derive from a woman of 80 years or more with acute or convalescent COVID-19. Both conserved end residues are part of each CDR3. The D gene is left open where the match is weak. Size is omitted from some rows. Given values are once, few, many or a class for expanded clones.

d_call	v_call	j_call	clone_size	cdr3_nt	cdr3_aa
TRBD1	TRBV9	TRBJ2-1	-	TGTGCCAGCAGCCCCAACCCGGGACAGGGTGGGAATGAGCAGTTCTTC	CASSPNPGQGGNEQFF
TRBD1	TRBV7-9	TRBJ1-5	-	TGTGCCAGCAGAAAGGGGGCAAATCAGCCCCAGCATTTT	CASRKGANQPQHF
TRBD1	TRBV4-3	TRBJ1-1	-	TGCGCCAGCAGCCAAGATAGAGGGGGCAGGACTGAAGCTTTCTTT	CASSQDRGGRTEAFF
TRBD1	TRBV9	TRBJ1-1	-	TGTGCCAGCAGCGTAGCCGGTGGGACAGGAACCACTGAAGCTTTCTTT	CASSVAGGTGTTEAFF
TRBD2	TRBV3-1/TRBV3-2	TRBJ2-5	-	TGTGCCCGCCACCGGGCGGGGGGGGCGGGGACCCAGTACTTC	CARHRAGGAGTQYF
-	TRBV27	TRBJ1-6	-	TGTGCCAGCAGTTATAGTTTCCAATCACCCCTCCACTTT	CASSYSFQSPLHF
-	TRBV7-2	TRBJ2-7	-	TGTGCCAGCAGCCTTCCTGGGGCGCCCTACGAGCAGTACTTC	CASSLPGAPYEQYF
TRBD1	TRBV7-8	TRBJ1-5	-	TGTGCCAGCAGCTCGGGACAGTACGATCAGCCCCAGCATTTT	CASSSGQYDQPQHF
TRBD1	TRBV30	TRBJ1-2	-	TGTGCCTGGAGTGGAAACACAGGGGGCGGGTATGGCTACACCTTC	CAWSGNTGGGYGYTF
TRBD1	TRBV19	TRBJ1-1	-	TGTGCCAGTAGTACAGACAGGGGTATGGACGCTGAAGCTTTCTTT	CASSTDRGMDAEAFF
-	TRBV12-3/TRBV12-4	TRBJ1-5	-	TGTGCCAGCAGTCCCCCTGAGGGGCCCCAGCATTTT	CASSPPEGPQHF
TRBD2	TRBV5-1	TRBJ2-3	few	TGCGCCAGCAGCCGGGAGGATGATACGCAGTATTTT	CASSREDDTQYF
-	TRBV2	TRBJ2-2	few	TGTGCCAGCAGTGAAAGGGTAGCGTCAAACACCGGGGAGCTGTTTTTT	CASSERVASNTGELFF
-	TRBV4-3	TRBJ1-6	-	TGCGCCAGCAGCCAAGAAGGTCAGGGGACGACACCCCTCCACTTT	CASSQEGQGTTPLHF
TRBD2	TRBV4-1	TRBJ2-5	-	TGCGCCAGCAGCCACGGGGGGGCCGATGAGACCCAGTACTTC	CASSHGGADETQYF
-	TRBV6-1	TRBJ1-5	-	TGTGCCAGCAGTGAAGGGCGGGTGCCCTCTCAGCCCCAGCATTTT	CASSEGRVPSQPQHF
-	TRBV5-1	TRBJ1-2	-	TGCGCCAGCAGCTCAGCCGGGACTCATTATGGCTACACCTTC	CASSSAGTHYGYTF
-	TRBV18	TRBJ1-5	few	TGTGCCAGCTCACCACTTCCCGGGGAAGTGGCCAATCAGCCCCAGCATTTT	CASSPLPGEVANQPQHF
TRBD2	TRBV27	TRBJ2-7	-	TGTGCCAGCAGTTTACGGCGACTAGCTCCGGAGGAGCAGTACTTC	CASSLRRLAPEEQYF
-	TRBV5-4	TRBJ1-2	-	TGTGCCAGCAGCTTGAAACAGGGAATTGGCTACACCTTC	CASSLKQGIGYTF
-	TRBV5-1	TRBJ1-1	-	TGCGCCAGCAGCTTAACGAGAGGGAACACTGAAGCTTTCTTT	CASSLTRGNTEAFF